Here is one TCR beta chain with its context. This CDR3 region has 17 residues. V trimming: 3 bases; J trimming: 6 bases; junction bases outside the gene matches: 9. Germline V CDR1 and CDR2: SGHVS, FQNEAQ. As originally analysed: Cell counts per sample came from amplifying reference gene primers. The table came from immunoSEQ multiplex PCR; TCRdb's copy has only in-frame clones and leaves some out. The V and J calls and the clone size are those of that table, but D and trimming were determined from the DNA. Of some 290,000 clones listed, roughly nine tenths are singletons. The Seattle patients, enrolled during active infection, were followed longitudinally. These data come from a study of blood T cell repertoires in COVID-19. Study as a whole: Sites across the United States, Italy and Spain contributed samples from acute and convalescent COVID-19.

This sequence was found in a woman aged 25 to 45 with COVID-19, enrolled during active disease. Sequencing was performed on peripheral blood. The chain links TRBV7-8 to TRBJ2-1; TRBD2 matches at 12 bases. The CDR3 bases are TGTGCCAGCAGCTTGGTAAGACTAGCGGGGGTGGGCAATGAGCAGTTCTTC. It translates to CASSLVRLAGVGNEQFF.